This TCR beta chain stems from a study of PD-1 blockade in classical Hodgkin lymphoma. Looking at the study overall: Every 2 weeks, patients got 3 mg/kg intravenous nivolumab.

Following autologous stem cell transplantation, relapse occurred in every patient, and exposure to brentuximab vedotin varied. Some clones are missing from TCRdb's copy, which holds only in-frame ones; the method was immunoSEQ multiplex PCR. The table records over 9,000 clones, 80% to 90% of them present only once. Germline loops: CDR1 MDHEN, CDR2 SYDVKM. The CDR3 is made up of 14 amino acids. V lost 3 bases to trimming and J lost 11 bases, with 16 bases between them. The sample here was peripheral blood mononuclear cells (PBMCs), taken at baseline. The V and J genes are TRBV28 and TRBJ1-4; D is unresolved. The receptor's source is a human donor with classical Hodgkin lymphoma. CDR3 in amino acids: CASSFTGVADKLFF. The CDR3 nucleotides read TGTGCCAGCAGTTTTACCGGGGTGGCGGACAAACTGTTTTTT.